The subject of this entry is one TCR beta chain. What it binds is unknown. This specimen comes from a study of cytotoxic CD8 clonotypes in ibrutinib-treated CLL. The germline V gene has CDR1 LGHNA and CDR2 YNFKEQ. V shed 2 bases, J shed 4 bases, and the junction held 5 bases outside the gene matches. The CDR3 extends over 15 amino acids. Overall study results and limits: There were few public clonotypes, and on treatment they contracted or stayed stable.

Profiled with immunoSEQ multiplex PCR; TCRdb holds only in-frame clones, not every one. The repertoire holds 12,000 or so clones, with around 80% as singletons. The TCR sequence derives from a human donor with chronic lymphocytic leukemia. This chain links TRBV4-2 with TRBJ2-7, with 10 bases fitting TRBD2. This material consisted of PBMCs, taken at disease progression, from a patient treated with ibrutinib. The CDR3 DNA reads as TGTGCCAGCAGCCAAACTAGCGGGACTAATTACGAGCAGTACTTC. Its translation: CASSQTSGTNYEQYF.